This T cell receptor beta chain was found in a study of T cell changes during pregnancy in multiple sclerosis (dated by TCRdb to between 2018 and 2020). General notes on the study: In women with multiple sclerosis, the researchers looked at how the T cell repertoire shifted as pregnancy progressed.

Reading the germline V gene (reference sequence) gives CDR1 MNHNY and CDR2 SVGAGI. Unmatched junction bases come to 7, with V trimmed by 5 bases and J by 0 bases. Its CDR3 holds 16 amino acids, cysteine through phenylalanine. Solely the CDR3 DNA is kept, with 48 bases framed from the first base. Concerning this clone: Its antigen target is currently unknown. Nothing much larger sits one base from this clone, and base qualities are not available.

Libraries were made using the immunoSEQ multiplex PCR assay. TCRdb re-hosts the immuneACCESS table, in-frame sequences only. Its copies lack some clones; in the studies checked, an unresolved V gene accounts for under half of them, and the cause for the rest is not known. The sample records about 40,000 clones, 90% of which are singletons. Together, the top ten hold less than 0.45% of the sample. The sample in question was CD4+ T cells from peripheral blood mononuclear cells, obtained in the third trimester of pregnancy. The sequence was obtained from a female donor with multiple sclerosis, enrolled in a pregnancy study. The V gene is TRBV6-6 and the J gene is TRBJ2-4, and 7 junction bases match TRBD2. The DNA sequence is TGTGCCAGCAGTCTAGCGGCCCTAGAAGCCAAAAACATTCAGTACTTC. This translates into CASSLAALEAKNIQYF.